Each of the 27 T cell receptor beta chains below was sequenced from the same sample in a study of CXCR3-negative and CXCR3-positive naive CD8 T cells. The method, 5' RACE with UMI labels, was used to prepare the TRB cDNA libraries. Reprocessing the 5' RACE reads, TCRdb reports a single entry for every CDR3 protein and omits DNA. The table for this sample gives roughly 48,000 distinct CDR3 sequences. The material sequenced was memory CD8+ T cells from blood. The receptor set was obtained from a human donor in good health. Some clones in this sample may be carry-over from other donors' samples.

The V gene is TRBV28, the J gene TRBJ2-5; the TRBD2 assignment by TCRdb is unverifiable without DNA. CDR1 and CDR2 from the germline V gene are MDHEN and SYDVKM. CDR3 size: 17 residues. The CDR3 here is CASSLVPAGGPRETQYF.

The chain employs TRBV4-3 and TRBJ2-1; TCRdb's D gene call, TRBD1, goes unchecked for lack of DNA. The CDR3 loop spans 16 amino acids. Germline CDR1 reads LGHNA; CDR2 reads YSLEER. The chain's CDR3 is CASSQDLGGLYNEQFF.

V is TRBV7-9 and J is TRBJ2-1. Germline V lookup: CDR1 SEHNR, CDR2 FQNEAQ (reference sequence). This CDR3 has 14 amino acids. The CDR3 region is CASSFGGLYNEQFF.

The V gene is TRBV4-3, the J gene TRBJ2-1; lacking DNA, the TRBD2 call made by TCRdb goes unchecked. Germline V gene lookup returns CDR1 LGHNA and CDR2 YSLEER. There are 15 residues in the CDR3. The CDR3 loop is CASSLWASGGNEQFF.

V usage is TRBV29-1 and J usage is TRBJ2-3. This CDR3 is built from 12 residues. Germline CDR1 SQVTM, CDR2 ANQGSEA. The CDR3 region is CSVEDPPATQYF.

This rearrangement joins TRBV12-3 or TRBV12-4 to TRBJ2-3; TCRdb selects TRBD1, and the lack of DNA leaves this call unchecked. This CDR3 comprises 14 residues. CDR3: CASRGQGDADTQYF.

This chain connects TRBV29-1 to TRBJ2-5; no DNA is available, so the TRBD1 call from TCRdb remains unchecked. Looked up from germline, CDR1 is SQVTM and CDR2 is ANQGSEA. This CDR3 is 14 amino acids long. This CDR3 reads CSVEEGPFQETQYF.

The J gene is TRBJ1-2, the V gene TRBV29-1; no DNA is available, so the TRBD1 call from TCRdb remains unchecked. Germline CDR1 is SQVTM and CDR2 is ANQGSEA. The CDR3 sequence is 18 residues long. The CDR3 reads CSVEGTEELFVGEYGYTF.

CDR3 loop: CASSQDGEQGKPQPQHF. The J gene is TRBJ1-5, the V gene TRBV4-3; as DNA is missing, the TRBD1 call by TCRdb cannot be tested. In germline, CDR1 is LGHNA, CDR2 YSLEER. The CDR3 extends over 17 amino acids.

This sequence joins TRBV6-5 and TRBJ2-5; the D call of TRBD1 rests on TCRdb alone, since no DNA is present to check it. This CDR3 has 14 residues. The germline gives CDR1 MNHEY, CDR2 SVGAGI. The CDR3 loop is CASSYSGQGETQYF.

The chain is built from TRBV29-1 and TRBJ2-1; TCRdb names TRBD1, which stays unverified in the absence of DNA. The CDR3 is 12 residues long. The V gene's germline CDR1 is SQVTM and CDR2 ANQGSEA. The chain's CDR3 is CSVVGQGSGQFF.

The V gene is TRBV12-3 or TRBV12-4, the J gene TRBJ2-5; TCRdb lists TRBD2, though no DNA is available to test this call. This CDR3 is built from 15 residues. CDR3 protein: CASSLAGGPLETQYF.

This chain links TRBV6-4 with TRBJ2-1; the TRBD1 assignment by TCRdb is unverifiable without DNA. From germline, CDR1 is MRHNA and CDR2 SNTAGT. The CDR3 sequence is 16 residues long. The chain's CDR3 is CASSPSGGGEGNEQFF.

The rearrangement joins TRBV27 to TRBJ2-2; without DNA, the TCRdb call of TRBD2 cannot be checked. The germline V gene encodes CDR1 MNHEY and CDR2 SMNVEV (reference sequence). The length of the CDR3 is 12 residues. The CDR3 sequence: CARGGGTGELFF.

The chain's CDR3 is CSAGTGGWEQYF. The gene calls are TRBV29-1 and TRBJ2-7; TCRdb selects TRBD1, and the lack of DNA leaves this call unchecked. Germline V gene lookup returns CDR1 SQVTM and CDR2 ANQGSEA. The CDR3 consists of 12 residues.

This clonotype shows up as medium-sized (0.01 to 0.1%) by frequency. CDR3 sequence: CSARDGRDRNYGYTF. The chain links TRBV20-1 to TRBJ1-2; TCRdb picks TRBD1, but there is no DNA to check that call. The germline V gene encodes CDR1 DFQATT and CDR2 SNEGSKA (reference sequence). The CDR3 is made up of 15 amino acids.

This chain uses TRBV12-2 with TRBJ2-1. TRBV12-2 is a pseudogene locus. The length of the CDR3 is 12 residues. CDR3 sequence reads: CASRLVHNEQFF.

The chain combines TRBV29-1 with TRBJ2-5; TCRdb calls TRBD2, which cannot be checked without DNA. CDR3 length: 13 amino acids. The germline V gene encodes CDR1 SQVTM and CDR2 ANQGSEA. CDR3 amino acids: CSVLAGFQETQYF.

V usage is TRBV20-1 and J usage is TRBJ2-3; the D call from TCRdb, TRBD1, cannot be confirmed without DNA. CDR3 length: 12 residues. Looked up from germline, CDR1 is DFQATT and CDR2 is SNEGSKA (reference sequence). The CDR3 loop reads CSAGTGSYTQYF.

The chain couples TRBV29-1 to TRBJ2-7; the TRBD1 assignment by TCRdb is unverifiable without DNA. Germline lookup yields CDR1 SQVTM and CDR2 ANQGSEA. The CDR3 consists of 15 residues. The CDR3 region is CSVERRTGKFYEQYF.

This sequence joins TRBV29-1 and TRBJ1-1; TCRdb calls TRBD1, which cannot be checked without DNA. This CDR3 region has 13 residues. In germline, CDR1 is SQVTM, CDR2 ANQGSEA. CDR3 residues: CSVEDAPGTEAFF.

V and J are TRBV12-3 or TRBV12-4 and TRBJ2-7; TCRdb designates TRBD1, a call that cannot be tested without DNA. The CDR3 extends over 13 amino acids. This CDR3 is CASNPGGTYEQYF.

The chain is built from TRBV6-1 and TRBJ2-3; the TRBD1 assignment by TCRdb is unverifiable without DNA. Germline-derived CDR1 and CDR2 are MNHNS and SASEGT. This CDR3 is 18 amino acids long. The CDR3 is CASSVLAGASPLTDTQYF.

The chain joins TRBV5-6 to TRBJ2-2; TCRdb proposes TRBD2, but this gene call is untestable without DNA. Per the germline V gene, CDR1 is SGHDT and CDR2 is YYEEEE. CDR3 length equals 15 residues. The CDR3 loop reads CASSLLTLGTGELFF.

CDR3 residues: CASSGPGGSSYF. This rearrangement joins TRBV28 to TRBJ2-7; TCRdb calls TRBD1, which cannot be checked without DNA. Germline assignment: CDR1 MDHEN and CDR2 SYDVKM. This CDR3 spans 12 amino acids.

V is TRBV28 and J is TRBJ2-2. Germline V gene lookup returns CDR1 MDHEN and CDR2 SYDVKM. The CDR3 contains 11 residues. CDR3 region: CASSLAGELFF.

V and J are TRBV29-1 and TRBJ2-7. Germline values: CDR1 SQVTM, CDR2 ANQGSEA. The CDR3 runs 13 residues. This CDR3 is CSVETASSYEQYF.